What follows describes a single T cell receptor (beta chain). The target of this receptor is not known. Base quality data are lacking; no much larger clone is found one base away. From a lookup of the germline V gene, CDR1 and CDR2 are MNHNS and SASEGT. Measured from the cysteine to the phenylalanine, the CDR3 is 15 residues long. CDR3 DNA only is kept here, 45 bases in frame from base 1. Compared with germline, V lacks 5 bases and J lacks 1 base; bases without a gene match: 4. These data come from a study of radiotherapy plus CTLA-4 blockade in lung cancer (dated by TCRdb to about 2018). The study in broad terms: Objective responses occurred in more than 15% of enrolled patients, and 30% to 35% achieved disease control. Beyond this particular receptor, the publication reports: The strongest predictors of response were reported to be early dynamic shifts in blood T cell clones along with a rise in serum interferon-beta following radiation. After treatment with radiotherapy and ipilimumab, TCR clones that came from tumors expanded in the peripheral blood.

The study evaluated CTLA-4 blockade (ipilimumab) given together with focal radiation therapy in patients who had chemo-refractory metastatic non-small-cell lung cancer. Libraries came from the immunoSEQ multiplex PCR assay. Sourced from immuneACCESS, this table was stored by TCRdb with only in-frame sequences that have V and J called. A share of the clones is absent; for the studies checked, an unresolved V gene accounts for under half, and the remainder has no known explanation. The sample table shows about 38,000 clones, and approximately 83% are seen once. 22% of the sample comes from the top ten.

This receptor was identified in a human donor with non-small cell lung cancer whose response to radiotherapy plus ipilimumab could not be evaluated. The V gene is TRBV6-1 and the J gene is TRBJ2-5; TRBD2 fits 10 bases in the junction. This specimen consisted of peripheral blood, obtained from a patient treated with radiotherapy plus ipilimumab. The CDR3 region: CASSSKRGGQETQYF. The DNA reads TGTGCCAGCAGTAGCAAGCGGGGGGGCCAAGAGACCCAGTACTTC.